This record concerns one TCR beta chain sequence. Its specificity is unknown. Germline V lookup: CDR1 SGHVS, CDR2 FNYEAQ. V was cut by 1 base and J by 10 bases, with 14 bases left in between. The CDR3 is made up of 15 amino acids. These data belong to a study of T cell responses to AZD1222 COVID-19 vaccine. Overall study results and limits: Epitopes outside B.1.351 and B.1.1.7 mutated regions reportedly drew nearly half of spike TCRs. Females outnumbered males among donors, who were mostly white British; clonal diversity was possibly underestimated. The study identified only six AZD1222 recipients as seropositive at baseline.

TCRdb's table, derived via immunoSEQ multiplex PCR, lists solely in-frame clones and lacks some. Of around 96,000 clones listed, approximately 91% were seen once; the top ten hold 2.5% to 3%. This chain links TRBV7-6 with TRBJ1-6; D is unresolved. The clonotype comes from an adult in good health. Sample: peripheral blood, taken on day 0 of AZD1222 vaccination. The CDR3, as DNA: TGTGCCAGCAGCTTAGGCAGGCCGAAGGAATCACCCCTCCACTTT. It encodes CASSLGRPKESPLHF.